This TCR beta chain was identified in a study of T cell changes during pregnancy in multiple sclerosis. The assay was immunoSEQ multiplex PCR, and TCRdb's table has in-frame clones only and misses some. The data hold 14,000 to 15,000 clones, with approximately 86% observed a single time. Here the sequenced sample was CD8+ T cells from peripheral blood mononuclear cells, taken in the first trimester of pregnancy. The receptor's source is a female donor with multiple sclerosis, enrolled in a pregnancy study.

The CDR3 spells CASSYFRGAEKLFF. The CDR3 nucleotides read TGTGCCAGCAGTTATTTCCGGGGAGCTGAAAAACTGTTTTTT. The chain uses TRBV28 and TRBJ1-4; D gene unclear. V was trimmed by 4 bases and J by 7 bases, leaving 13 bases between them. CDR3 length: 14 residues. Germline V gene data show CDR1 as MDHEN and CDR2 as SYDVKM.